This TCR beta chain was identified in a study of molecular identifiers for immune sequencing clone quantification. This clonotype was counted a single time. TCRdb recomputed calls from the PCR reads with MiXCR, one row per CDR3 protein. The repertoire consists of 7,500 to 10,000 distinct CDR3 sequences, with approximately 19% occurring once and the leading ten covering about 1.3%. The naive CD8 libraries originated from between roughly 19,000 and 1,000,000 sorted cells and drew on 10%, 30% or 50% RNA. The CD8+CD4-CCR7+CD45RA+ phenotype defined the sorted naive CD8 T cells. Sequenced material: naive CD8+ T cells from blood, with Jurkat cell RNA spiked in. Subset noted: FACS-sorted CD8+CD4-CCR7+CD45RA+ naive T cells. The sequence was obtained from a human donor in good health. Some libraries in this study had Jurkat cell RNA spiked in.

CDR3 DNA sequence: TGTGCCAGCAGCTTATTTTACCAAGAGACCCAGTACTTC. This encodes CASSLFYQETQYF. The chain employs TRBV7-9 and TRBJ2-5; no reliable D call. The V end was cut by 2 bases, the J end by 0 bases, with 4 bases between. Germline loops: CDR1 SEHNR, CDR2 FQNEAQ (reference sequence). The CDR3 sequence is 13 residues long.